This T cell receptor beta chain was identified during a study of T cells in Graves' hyperthyroidism and ophthalmopathy. Unmatched junction bases numbered 10, after V lost 5 bases and J lost 2 bases. Germline CDR1 is SNHLY and CDR2 is FYNNEI. The CDR3 is made up of 16 amino acids. Amplification yielded TCR beta CDR3 regions, with RNA transcripts as the source. TCR CDR3 regions were first amplified by RT-PCR with HTBI primers. TCRdb used MiXCR to reprocess the multiplex PCR reads, holding one entry per CDR3 protein. The sample lists approximately 530,000 distinct CDR3 sequences, 20% occurring once. Together with thyroid ultrasound, orbital computed tomography, serum thyroxine and TRAb, clinical symptoms were used for diagnoses.

The sequencing sample was made of blood. The clonotype originates from a middle-aged man with Graves' ophthalmopathy. The chain has TRBV2 and TRBJ1-1, with TRBD1 matching over 8 bases. CDR3 region: CASSSDRVAVNTEAFF. CDR3 DNA sequence: TGTGCCAGCAGTTCGGACAGGGTTGCGGTTAACACTGAAGCTTTCTTT.